Below are 29 T cell receptor beta chains sequenced from a single sample in a study of cytomegalovirus exposure and HLA in healthy donors. Primers included in the PCR were 60 Vbeta and 13 Jbeta primers. Produced via immunoSEQ multiplex PCR; TCRdb's table is partial and in-frame only. This table has 150,000 to 200,000 clones, roughly 84% appearing once. The source material was PBMCs. These receptors all stem from a man in his fifties or sixties in good health and CMV-seropositive.

This clone has more than one count but fewer than ten. The chain recombines TRBV7-6 with TRBJ2-7; 14 bases match TRBD2. In germline, CDR1 is SGHVS, CDR2 FNYEAQ. V lost 1 base, J lost 3 bases, and 5 bases stayed unmatched. The CDR3 is 17 amino acids. The CDR3 reads CASSLGLAGGKDYEQYF. CDR3 nucleotides: TGTGCCAGCAGCTTAGGACTAGCGGGGGGGAAGGACTACGAGCAGTACTTC.

The chain recombines TRBV9 with TRBJ1-6, with D maybe TRBD1 (6 bases). The V end lost 1 base, the J end lost 9 bases, and 11 bases lay between the germline ends. Germline CDR1 reads SGDLS; CDR2 reads YYNGEE. The CDR3 runs 14 residues. The CDR3 bases are TGTGCCAGCAGCGTAAGACAGGCTAGTTCACCCCTCCACTTT. As protein: CASSVRQASSPLHF.

The V gene is TRBV7-7, the J gene TRBJ1-4; 8 positions agree with TRBD1. J gave up 8 bases and V 4 bases, and 3 bases lay outside the gene matches. The CDR3 runs 13 residues. Germline CDR1 is SSHAT and CDR2 is FNYEAQ (reference sequence). CDR3: CASSSGQGEKLFF. CDR3 DNA sequence: TGTGCCAGCAGCTCAGGACAGGGCGAAAAACTGTTTTTT. Looking up the rest from reference TRBV7-7 and TRBJ1-4 gives the full variable domain: GAGVSQSPRYKVTKRGQDVTLRCDPISSHATLYWYQQALGQGPEFLTYFNYEAQPDKSGLPSDRFSAERPEGSISTLTIQRTEQRDSAMYRCASSSGQGEKLFFGSGTQLSVL.

This chain joins TRBV2 and TRBJ1-5, with a tentative D call TRBD1 (5 bases). The V gene lost 0 bases and the J gene lost 7 bases, with 13 bases spanning the gap. This CDR3 spans 15 amino acids. From germline, CDR1 is SNHLY and CDR2 FYNNEI. DNA for the CDR3: TGTGCCAGCAGTGAAGCGGGACGGGGGGGACAGCCCCAGCATTTT. Translated, it gives CASSEAGRGGQPQHF.

This sequence joins TRBV11-1 and TRBJ1-1; D unresolved. The germline gives CDR1 SGHAT, CDR2 FQDESV (reference sequence). V was shortened by 6 bases and J by 3 bases, with 17 bases between the two germline ends. CDR3 size: 15 residues. The CDR3 is CASSFGGWVYTEAFF. The DNA of the CDR3 is TGTGCCAGCAGTTTTGGAGGCTGGGTTTACACTGAAGCTTTCTTT.

V gene TRBV21-1 combines with J gene TRBJ2-7; the table's D call, TRBD2, was not checked against the DNA. TRBV21-1 is described as a pseudogene. The CDR3 sequence is 14 residues long. The CDR3 DNA is TGTGCCAGCAGCGGGGGACTAGCGGGAGGCGAGCAGTACGTC. The encoded protein is CASSGGLAGGEQYV.

This clone was seen only a few times. The chain recombines TRBV10-1 with TRBJ2-5, with TRBD1 matching over 11 bases. The CDR3 loop spans 15 amino acids. V gave up 6 bases and J gave up 5 bases; unmatched junction bases: 8. From germline, CDR1 is WNHNN and CDR2 SYGVQD (reference sequence). CDR3 residues: CASSIGQGARETQYF. The CDR3 DNA reads TGCGCCAGCAGCATAGGACAGGGGGCCCGGGAGACCCAGTACTTC.

The chain is built from TRBV11-3 and TRBJ2-4; 8 nucleotides agree with TRBD2. This CDR3 comprises 16 residues. The V gene's germline CDR1 is SGHNT and CDR2 YENEEA. J lost 10 bases, V lost 1 base, and 12 bases had no gene match. CDR3 bases: TGTGCCAGCAGCTTAGGACTGGGGGGACTAGGATCGATTCAGTACTTC. It translates to CASSLGLGGLGSIQYF.

This clone was picked up one time. The gene calls are TRBV9 and TRBJ2-3; D remains ambiguous. V was cut by 4 bases and J by 2 bases, with 2 bases left in between. The germline V gene has CDR1 SGDLS and CDR2 YYNGEE. The CDR3 contains 11 residues. DNA for the CDR3: TGTGCCAGCAGCCTCACAGATACGCAGTATTTT. Its protein product is CASSLTDTQYF.

This clone was seen a few times. The chain recombines TRBV10-2 with TRBJ2-3; TRBD2 agrees at 8 bases. This CDR3 contains 15 residues. Trimming removed 3 bases from V and 1 base from J; junction bases left unmatched: 3. Germline-derived CDR1 and CDR2 are WSHSY and SAAADI. The CDR3 region is CASSDPREGTDTQYF. The CDR3 DNA reads as TGCGCCAGCAGTGACCCGCGGGAGGGCACAGATACGCAGTATTTT.

The V and J genes are TRBV6-5 and TRBJ1-1; no clear D. V lost 7 bases, J lost 1 base, and 10 bases lay in between. The CDR3 sequence is 13 residues long. Per germline, CDR1 MNHEY and CDR2 SVGAGI. The CDR3: CASNFDKNTEAFF. The CDR3 DNA reads TGTGCCAGCAATTTCGACAAGAACACTGAAGCTTTCTTT.

V is TRBV27 and J is TRBJ2-5; 8 nucleotides agree with TRBD2. Germline CDR1 is MNHEY and CDR2 is SMNVEV (reference sequence). The CDR3 runs to 15 residues. Trimming cost V 3 bases and J 2 bases; bases outside gene matches: 5. In DNA, the CDR3 is TGTGCCAGCAGTTTTCGCCGCGGGGGGCAAGAGACCCAGTACTTC. Translation: CASSFRRGGQETQYF.

This chain uses TRBV15 with TRBJ2-7; 9 nucleotides match TRBD1. Germline V CDR1 and CDR2: LNHNV, YYDKDF (reference sequence). The CDR3 has 15 residues. Unmatched junction bases numbered 5, after V lost 3 bases and J lost 2 bases. CDR3 region: CATSSPGQGAYEQYF. As DNA, the CDR3 is TGTGCCACCAGCAGTCCGGGACAGGGAGCCTACGAGCAGTACTTC.

The chain carries TRBV7-9 and TRBJ2-3; 12 bases align to TRBD2. This CDR3 contains 17 residues. Germline CDR1 is SEHNR and CDR2 is FQNEAQ (reference sequence). Trimming took 0 bases from V and 4 from J; bases not matched to a gene: 5. This CDR3 reads CASSLALAGGGADTQYF. CDR3 DNA: TGTGCCAGCAGCTTAGCCCTAGCGGGAGGGGGAGCAGATACGCAGTATTTT. Together with reference TRBV7-9 and TRBJ2-3, the CDR3 gives the full variable domain: DTGVSQNPRHKITKRGQNVTFRCDPISEHNRLYWYRQTLGQGPEFLTYFQNEAQLEKSRLLSDRFSAERPKGSFSTLEIQRTEQGDSAMYLCASSLALAGGGADTQYFGPGTRLTVL.

This sequence joins TRBV7-9 and TRBJ2-1; 8 nucleotides agree with TRBD2. Germline CDR1 SEHNR, CDR2 FQNEAQ (reference sequence). With V trimmed by 4 bases and J by 3 bases, 8 bases remained unmatched. The CDR3 is 16 amino acids. The CDR3 loop reads CASSSQGGGIYNEQFF. The DNA for the CDR3 is TGTGCCAGCAGCTCCCAGGGCGGGGGGATCTACAATGAGCAGTTCTTC.

This clone has a handful of counts. The genes are TRBV5-1 and TRBJ2-1, with TRBD2 matching 7 bases. CDR1 and CDR2 (germline): SGHRS, YFSETQ. The ends lost 0 bases at V and 5 bases at J; junction bases unmatched: 8. This CDR3 spans 16 amino acids. The CDR3 DNA reads TGCGCCAGCAGCTTGGCCGAAGGCGGGAGCAACAATGAGCAGTTCTTC. Encoded protein: CASSLAEGGSNNEQFF.

The chain carries TRBV5-1 and TRBJ2-1; TRBD2 matches at 12 bases. The ends lost 1 base at V and 6 bases at J; junction bases unmatched: 5. CDR3 length: 16 residues. The germline V gene encodes CDR1 SGHRS and CDR2 YFSETQ. CDR3 loop: CASSLLAGGGRNEQFF. The CDR3 coding sequence is TGCGCCAGCAGCTTGCTAGCGGGAGGGGGTCGCAATGAGCAGTTCTTC.

The chain carries TRBV5-6 and TRBJ2-7; 8 bases are a match to TRBD1. The CDR3 consists of 15 residues. The V and J ends lost 4 bases and 4 bases, in that order; junction bases with no gene match: 10. Germline assignment: CDR1 SGHDT and CDR2 YYEEEE. CDR3 residues: CASSRRDRSPYEQYV. CDR3 bases: TGTGCCAGCAGCAGACGGGACAGGTCGCCATACGAGCAGTACGTC.

Worth noting for this clone: At one end the junction does not follow the germline gene, possibly because of a read error. The rearrangement joins TRBV11-2 to TRBJ2-7; 11 bases agree with TRBD1. CDR3 size: 15 residues. Germline values: CDR1 SGHAT, CDR2 FQNNGV. This chain's CDR3 is CAGSPGTGGSYEQYF. CDR3 bases: TGTGCCGGCAGCCCCGGGACAGGGGGTTCCTACGAGCAGTACTTC.

CDR3 residues: CASSTTGQYYGYTF. In DNA form, the CDR3 reads TGTGCCAGTAGTACAACGGGACAGTACTATGGCTACACCTTC. The chain employs TRBV19 and TRBJ1-2; 7 bases match TRBD1. V was clipped by 4 bases and J by 3 bases; unmatched bases: 5. The CDR3 is 14 amino acids. CDR1 LNHDA and CDR2 SQIVND come from the germline V gene (reference sequence).

This chain uses TRBV5-1 with TRBJ2-5; possibly TRBD2 for D (5 bases). The assigned J gene may be wrong: the sequence end matches TRBJ2-7 better. The CDR3 runs to 14 residues. The germline V gene has CDR1 SGHRS and CDR2 YFSETQ. CDR3 sequence: CASSPSRVLDEQYF. DNA of the CDR3: TGCGCCAGCAGCCCTAGCCGGGTCCTCGACGAGCAGTACTTC.

The V call is TRBV5-5, the J call TRBJ1-1, with TRBD1 as a possible D gene (5 bases). Germline-derived CDR1 and CDR2 are SGHKS and YYEKEE (reference sequence). Deletions cut 3 bases from V and 1 base from J, with 22 bases between. This CDR3 is 18 amino acids long. CDR3 amino acids: CASSWRDGAPRPNTEAFF. The CDR3 region has the DNA TGTGCCAGCAGCTGGCGCGATGGGGCGCCGCGCCCGAACACTGAAGCTTTCTTT.

J is TRBJ1-2 and V is TRBV27; a possible D gene is TRBD1 (6 bases). Germline V lookup: CDR1 MNHEY, CDR2 SMNVEV (reference sequence). The V and J ends lost 8 bases and 4 bases respectively, with 14 bases between them. CDR3 length: 13 amino acids. The CDR3 region is CASRMGASYGYTF. The CDR3 DNA is TGTGCCAGCCGGATGGGGGCGAGCTATGGCTACACCTTC.

The chain is built from TRBV10-1 and TRBJ2-7, with D perhaps TRBD1 (6 bases). The germline CDR1 and CDR2 sequences are WNHNN and SYGVQD (reference sequence). V was pared by 3 bases and J by 2 bases, with 23 bases between. CDR3 size: 18 residues. The CDR3 DNA sequence: TGCGCCAGCAGTGAAGTAGCGCCGGGACATCTTCGGACCTACGAGCAGTACTTC. Its protein product is CASSEVAPGHLRTYEQYF.

The rearrangement uses TRBV7-3 and TRBJ2-3; TRBD2 matches at 8 bases. CDR1 is SGHTA, CDR2 FQGTGA, per germline. This CDR3 is built from 16 residues. Trimming cost V 4 bases and J 4 bases; bases outside gene matches: 10. The chain's CDR3 is CASSSRGGGTSDTQYF. As DNA, the CDR3 is TGTGCCAGCAGCTCCCGGGGCGGGGGGACGTCAGATACGCAGTATTTT.

This clone has only a few counts. The identical CDR3 is also encoded by other nucleotide sequences in the sample. This chain links TRBV5-6 with TRBJ2-5; D might be TRBD1 (7 bases). The CDR3 is made up of 13 amino acids. V shed 0 bases and J shed 7 bases, with 10 bases lying between them. Germline-derived CDR1 and CDR2 are SGHDT and YYEEEE. CDR3: CASSLGQGGTQYF. The DNA of the CDR3 is TGTGCCAGCAGCTTGGGGCAGGGGGGGACCCAGTACTTC.

The chain carries TRBV10-2 and TRBJ1-1; TRBD1 matches 7 bases. The CDR3 extends over 14 amino acids. Trimming removed 2 bases from V and 3 bases from J; junction bases left unmatched: 3. CDR1 WSHSY and CDR2 SAAADI come from the germline V gene. The CDR3 region has the DNA TGCGCCAGCAGTGAGCCGACAGGGTACACTGAAGCTTTCTTT. Translation gives CASSEPTGYTEAFF.

J is TRBJ1-5 and V is TRBV6-6, with 7 nucleotides matching TRBD1. This CDR3 has 14 residues. With V trimmed by 8 bases and J by 4 bases, 8 bases remained unmatched. Germline V CDR1 and CDR2: MNHNY, SVGAGI (reference sequence). The CDR3 region has the DNA TGTGCCAGCCATGAAGACAGGGATAATCAGCCCCAGCATTTT. The encoded protein is CASHEDRDNQPQHF.

This clone has only one observation. The chain couples TRBV5-1 to TRBJ2-1; D is undetermined. V gave up 4 bases and J gave up 1 base, with 12 bases separating them. The V gene's germline CDR1 is SGHRS and CDR2 YFSETQ. The CDR3 contains 15 residues. CDR3 sequence reads: CASSLDPGSYNEQFF. The CDR3 DNA sequence: TGCGCCAGCAGCCTAGATCCGGGTTCCTACAATGAGCAGTTCTTC.